This entry concerns a single TCR beta chain. Its specificity is unknown. The source of the sample is a study of lymphopenia after photon versus proton radiotherapy. Findings and caveats of the study: A bigger post-nadir fall in TCR diversity correlated inversely with survival time in deceased patients. Authors raise, but do not show, better survival with proton therapy. Relative stability marked proton patients; photon patients lost diversity and naive cells. After the lymphocyte nadir, photon-treated repertoires showed oligoclonal expansion, especially of CD8+ Temra cells.

The CDR3 is made up of 14 amino acids. The germline V gene has CDR1 SGHVS and CDR2 FNYEAQ. Trimming stripped 2 bases from V and 6 bases from J, with 13 bases between. Only in-frame clones appear in the TCRdb table, and some are missing; sequencing was by immunoSEQ multiplex PCR. Of fewer than 20,000 clones listed, about 88% are singletons. The chain joins TRBV7-6 to TRBJ1-2; D might be TRBD1 (5 bases). Sequences were derived from peripheral blood, sampled from a patient treated with proton-based radiotherapy. This clonotype was sampled from a man between 65 and 80 years old with pancreatic cancer. The CDR3 DNA follows: TGTGCCAGCAGCTTATACCAGGGCGGGCATGGCTACACCTTC. Its translation: CASSLYQGGHGYTF.